These T cell receptor beta chains were read from a single sample in a study of cytomegalovirus exposure and HLA in healthy donors. Libraries were prepared by immunoSEQ multiplex PCR; TCRdb keeps only in-frame clonotypes and omits some of them. The sample includes roughly 200,000 clones, about 80% seen only once; the top ten take roughly 0.5%. The sample comprised PBMCs. All receptors come from a woman aged 45 to 65 in good health and CMV-seronegative. The CDR3 runs from the conserved cysteine through the conserved F or W. D genes are given only for firm matches. The listing skips clone size in some rows; elsewhere it reads once, few, many or a size class.

>NA|TRBV27|TRBJ1-5|NA
CASSFLGRSDQPQHF
TGTGCCAGCAGTTTCCTGGGGCGCTCGGATCAGCCCCAGCATTTT
>NA|TRBV9|TRBJ1-3|NA
CASSVDPTASGNTIYF
TGTGCCAGCAGCGTAGATCCGACAGCTTCTGGAAACACCATATATTTT
>TRBD2|TRBV25-1|TRBJ2-1|few
CASLRSGDNEQFF
TGTGCGTCACTGAGGAGCGGGGACAATGAGCAGTTCTTC
>TRBD1|TRBV9|TRBJ1-3|NA
CASSPTGAGNTVYF
TGTGCCAGCAGCCCGACAGGGGCTGGAAACACCGTATATTTT
>TRBD1|TRBV6-1|TRBJ1-2|NA
CASSPGQDVRGYTF
TGTGCCAGCAGTCCGGGACAGGATGTCCGTGGCTACACCTTC
>TRBD2|TRBV30|TRBJ2-5|NA
CAWSARIAGIQETQYF
TGTGCCTGGAGTGCCCGGATAGCGGGCATCCAAGAGACCCAGTACTTC
>NA|TRBV11-3|TRBJ2-2|NA
CASSLQGGTGELFF
TGTGCCAGCAGCTTACAAGGGGGAACCGGGGAGCTGTTTTTT
>TRBD1|TRBV30|TRBJ2-3|few
CAWRNDRAKSTDTQYF
TGTGCCTGGAGGAACGACAGGGCGAAGAGCACAGATACGCAGTATTTT
>TRBD1|TRBV6-5|TRBJ2-2|NA
CASSYPGQGGTGELFF
TGTGCCAGCAGTTACCCGGGACAGGGGGGGACCGGGGAGCTGTTTTTT
>TRBD1|TRBV5-4|TRBJ1-4|once
CASSKSTGSNEKLFF
TGTGCCAGCAGTAAATCGACAGGGTCTAATGAAAAACTGTTTTTT
>TRBD1|TRBV25-1|TRBJ2-7|NA
CASSDFRTGGYEQYF
TGTGCCAGCAGTGATTTTCGGACAGGGGGGTACGAGCAGTACTTC
>TRBD2|TRBV5-4|TRBJ2-3|NA
CASSSKTSGSADTQYF
TGTGCCAGCAGCTCGAAGACTAGCGGGAGTGCAGATACGCAGTATTTT
>NA|TRBV4-2|TRBJ1-2|NA
CASSQDETEDYGYTF
TGTGCCAGCAGCCAAGATGAGACAGAGGACTATGGCTACACCTTC
>NA|TRBV6-5|TRBJ2-3|NA
CASSPRGASTDTQYF
TGTGCCAGCAGTCCTAGGGGTGCTAGCACAGATACGCAGTATTTT
>TRBD1|TRBV4-3|TRBJ2-2|NA
CASSQDSGQGTRELFF
TGCGCCAGCAGCCAAGATTCGGGACAGGGAACCCGGGAGCTGTTTTTT
>NA|TRBV28|TRBJ1-1|NA
CASTLTGNTEAFF
TGTGCCAGCACCTTAACTGGGAACACTGAAGCTTTCTTT
>TRBD1|TRBV7-9|TRBJ1-1|NA
CASSPSGGSPNTEAFF
TGTGCCAGCAGCCCTTCAGGGGGCTCCCCGAACACTGAAGCTTTCTTT
>NA|TRBV25-1|TRBJ1-5|NA
CASSDSLEFGAQHF
TGTGCCAGCAGTGACTCCCTCGAATTCGGGGCCCAGCATTTT
>NA|TRBV5-1|TRBJ1-1|NA
CASSSVLGGNTEAFF
TGCGCCAGCAGCTCAGTCTTGGGCGGGAATACTGAAGCTTTCTTT
>NA|TRBV5-1|TRBJ2-1|NA
CASSLVPSGGQPGNEQFF
TGCGCCAGCAGCTTGGTGCCTTCAGGAGGGCAACCTGGCAATGAGCAGTTCTTC
>NA|TRBV18|TRBJ2-2|NA
CASSPPFPLADRKRGELFF
TGTGCCAGCTCACCACCGTTTCCCCTAGCGGACAGAAAACGCGGGGAGCTGTTTTTT
>TRBD1|TRBV7-8|TRBJ2-7|NA
CATNARTGVSEQYF
TGTGCCACAAACGCCCGGACAGGGGTCTCCGAGCAGTACTTC
>NA|TRBV30|TRBJ2-1|NA
CAWREGVNEQFF
TGTGCCTGGAGGGAGGGAGTGAATGAGCAGTTCTTC
>TRBD2|TRBV7-3|TRBJ2-1|NA
CASSLSLAGVEQFF
TGTGCCAGCAGCTTAAGCCTAGCGGGAGTTGAGCAGTTCTTC
>NA|TRBV28|TRBJ1-3|NA
CASMGPVSKGNTIYF
TGTGCCAGCATGGGGCCGGTATCCAAGGGAAACACCATATATTTT
>TRBD1|TRBV5-4|TRBJ2-7|NA
CASSLEPTGAYEQYF
TGTGCCAGCAGCCTCGAGCCGACAGGGGCCTACGAGCAGTACTTC
>TRBD1|TRBV29-1|TRBJ2-5|NA
CSGGQGKETQYF
TGCAGCGGTGGACAGGGAAAAGAGACCCAGTACTTC
>NA|TRBV2|TRBJ2-2|NA
CASRGTPNTGELFF
TGTGCCAGCAGGGGGACTCCGAACACCGGGGAGCTGTTTTTT
>NA|TRBV2|TRBJ2-2|NA
CASTRDTGELFF
TGTGCCAGCACCAGGGACACCGGGGAGCTGTTTTTT
>TRBD1|TRBV7-9|TRBJ2-7|few
CAIPGDRTSYEQYF
TGTGCCATCCCGGGGGACAGGACGTCCTACGAGCAGTACTTC
>NA|TRBV18|TRBJ2-5|NA
CASSPTGDQETQYF
TGTGCCAGCTCACCGACCGGGGACCAAGAGACCCAGTACTTC
>NA|TRBV14|TRBJ2-1|NA
CASSHFLQVRDEQFF
TGTGCCAGCAGCCACTTCTTGCAGGTTCGTGATGAGCAGTTCTTC